The 6 T cell receptor beta chains reported below all come from one sample, sequenced in a study of cytomegalovirus exposure and HLA in healthy donors. The PCR ran on 60 Vbeta and 13 Jbeta primers. Profiled with immunoSEQ multiplex PCR; TCRdb holds only in-frame clones, not every one. The sample has about 160,000 clones; around 80% are singletons. Sequenced sample: PBMCs. All receptors come from a male donor in good health and CMV-seropositive.

The chain has TRBV19 and TRBJ2-6; TRBD1 agrees at 8 bases. With V trimmed by 6 bases and J by 2 bases, 12 bases remained unmatched. The CDR3 has 18 amino acids. Looked up from germline, CDR1 is LNHDA and CDR2 is SQIVND (reference sequence). The CDR3 here is CASRPPTGESPGANVLTF. For the CDR3, the DNA is TGTGCCAGTAGACCTCCGACAGGGGAAAGCCCTGGGGCCAACGTCCTGACTTTC.

The gene calls are TRBV5-1 and TRBJ1-1; TRBD1 might be the D (5 bases). The CDR3 runs 14 residues. V was shortened by 0 bases and J by 1 base, with 7 bases between the two germline ends. Germline V gives CDR1 SGHRS, CDR2 YFSETQ. The CDR3 reads CASSLGQTNTEAFF. The CDR3 DNA follows: TGCGCCAGCAGCTTGGGACAGACGAACACTGAAGCTTTCTTT.

The chain recombines TRBV27 with TRBJ2-1; D is possibly TRBD2 (6 bases). V was shortened by 7 bases and J by 4 bases, with 11 bases between the two germline ends. Germline V gene sequence: CDR1 MNHEY, CDR2 SMNVEV (reference sequence). The CDR3 loop spans 13 amino acids. CDR3 region: CASTASVYNEQFF. The CDR3 DNA reads as TGTGCCAGCACGGCTAGCGTTTACAATGAGCAGTTCTTC.

The genes are TRBV15 and TRBJ2-3, with 7 positions matching TRBD2. V lost 1 base, J lost 4 bases, and 8 bases stayed unmatched. This CDR3 is 16 amino acids long. CDR1 is LNHNV and CDR2 is YYDKDF in the germline V gene (reference sequence). The CDR3 reads CATSRGQAAGADTQYF. The CDR3 coding sequence is TGTGCCACCAGCAGAGGTCAGGCGGCGGGAGCAGATACGCAGTATTTT.

The chain couples TRBV7-9 to TRBJ1-1, with 12 bases aligning to TRBD1. V gave up 4 bases and J gave up 3 bases; unmatched junction bases: 6. CDR3 size: 16 residues. Germline CDR1 reads SEHNR; CDR2 reads FQNEAQ (reference sequence). The CDR3 DNA sequence: TGTGCCAGCAGCTCCCGGGACAGGGGGCCGGACACTGAAGCTTTCTTT. Translation: CASSSRDRGPDTEAFF. Looking up the rest from reference TRBV7-9 and TRBJ1-1 gives the full variable domain: DTGVSQNPRHKITKRGQNVTFRCDPISEHNRLYWYRQTLGQGPEFLTYFQNEAQLEKSRLLSDRFSAERPKGSFSTLEIQRTEQGDSAMYLCASSSRDRGPDTEAFFGQGTRLTVV.

The chain joins TRBV5-1 to TRBJ1-1; D uncertain. Germline V lookup: CDR1 SGHRS, CDR2 YFSETQ. Deletions cut 3 bases from V and 1 base from J, with 13 bases between. The CDR3 consists of 15 residues. The CDR3 reads CASSSTLAGNTEAFF. The DNA for the CDR3 is TGCGCCAGCAGCTCGACGCTAGCGGGGAACACTGAAGCTTTCTTT.